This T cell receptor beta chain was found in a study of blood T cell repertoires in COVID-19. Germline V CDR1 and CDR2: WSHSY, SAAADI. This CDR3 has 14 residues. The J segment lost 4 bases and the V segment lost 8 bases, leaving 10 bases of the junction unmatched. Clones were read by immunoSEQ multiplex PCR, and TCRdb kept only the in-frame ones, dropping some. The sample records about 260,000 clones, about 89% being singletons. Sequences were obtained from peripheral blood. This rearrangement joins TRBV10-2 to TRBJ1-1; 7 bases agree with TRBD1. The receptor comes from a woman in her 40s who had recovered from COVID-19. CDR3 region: CASGDRVVTTEAFF. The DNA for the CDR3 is TGCGCCAGCGGAGACAGGGTTGTGACCACTGAAGCTTTCTTT.